Sequencing of this T cell receptor beta chain was carried out in a study of T cell responses to AZD1222 COVID-19 vaccine. In germline, CDR1 is MRHNA, CDR2 SNTAGT. This CDR3 comprises 14 residues. V dropped 8 bases and J dropped 1 base, with 13 bases sitting between them. This clone was counted a single time. Clones were read by immunoSEQ multiplex PCR, and TCRdb kept only the in-frame ones, dropping some. The sample contains about 150,000 clones, approximately 92% of which appear only once. This sequence was found in an adult who received the AZD1222 COVID-19 vaccine. This rearrangement joins TRBV6-4 to TRBJ2-3, with D possibly called TRBD1 or TRBD2 (6 bases each). This sample comprised peripheral blood, obtained 28 days after the second AZD1222 dose. CDR3 sequence reads: CASASEGGTDTQYF. The CDR3, as DNA: TGTGCCAGCGCTAGCGAGGGGGGCACAGATACGCAGTATTTT.